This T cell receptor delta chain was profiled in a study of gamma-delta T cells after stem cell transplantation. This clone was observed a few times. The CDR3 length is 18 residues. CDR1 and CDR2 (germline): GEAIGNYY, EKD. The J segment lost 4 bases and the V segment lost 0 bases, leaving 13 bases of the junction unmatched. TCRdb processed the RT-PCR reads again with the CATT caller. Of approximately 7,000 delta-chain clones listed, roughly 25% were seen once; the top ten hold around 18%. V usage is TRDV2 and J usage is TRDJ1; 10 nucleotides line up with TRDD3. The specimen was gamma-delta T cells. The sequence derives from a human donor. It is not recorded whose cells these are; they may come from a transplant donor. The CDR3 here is CACDTVRLGDTGSDKLIF. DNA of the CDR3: TGTGCCTGTGACACCGTTCGCTTGGGGGATACCGGTAGCGATAAACTCATCTTT.